A selection of T cell receptor beta chains follows, all from one sample in a study of regulatory T cells in long-lasting Graves disease. TCRdb re-analysed the multiplex PCR reads in MiXCR, keeping a single row per CDR3 protein. Of some 420,000 distinct CDR3 sequences listed, approximately 23% are singletons. Sequences were derived from peripheral blood mononuclear cells (PBMCs), sampled when the disease was refractory, from a patient treated with antithyroid drugs. The receptors derive from a female donor with Graves disease. CDR3s include the opening cysteine and the closing phenylalanine or tryptophan. A D gene is named only where the DNA matches it firmly. Rows may omit the clone size; those that give it use once, few, many or a size class.

d_call: NA
clone_size: many
j_call: TRBJ2-6
v_call: TRBV11-2
cdr3_nt: TGTGCCAGCAGCTTCTCTGGGGCCAACGTCCTGACTTTC
cdr3_aa: CASSFSGANVLTF

d_call: TRBD1
clone_size: few
j_call: TRBJ1-6
v_call: TRBV30
cdr3_nt: TGTGCCTGGAGTCTACGCGCGGACAGGAGAAATTCACCCCTCCACTTT
cdr3_aa: CAWSLRADRRNSPLHF

d_call: NA
clone_size: NA
j_call: TRBJ1-6
v_call: TRBV6-9
cdr3_nt: TGTGCCAGCAGTTACAGGTCCTACGGGGATTCACCCCTCCACTTT
cdr3_aa: CASSYRSYGDSPLHF

d_call: TRBD2
clone_size: many
j_call: TRBJ2-7
v_call: TRBV12-3/TRBV12-4
cdr3_nt: TGTGCCAGCAGGTTAGCGGGAGTATCCGAGCAGTACTTC
cdr3_aa: CASRLAGVSEQYF

d_call: TRBD2
clone_size: NA
j_call: TRBJ2-3
v_call: TRBV6-2/TRBV6-3
cdr3_nt: TGTGCCAGCAGTTATGTAACTAGCGGGAGCACAGATACGCAGTATTTT
cdr3_aa: CASSYVTSGSTDTQYF

d_call: NA
clone_size: many
j_call: TRBJ2-7
v_call: TRBV19
cdr3_nt: TGTGCCAGTAGTATAGCACGAGGATACGAGCAGTACTTC
cdr3_aa: CASSIARGYEQYF

d_call: NA
clone_size: many
j_call: TRBJ1-2
v_call: TRBV10-3
cdr3_nt: TGTGCCATCAGTGAGTCGAAACAGGTGGCCGGGGGTAACTATGGCTACACCTTC
cdr3_aa: CAISESKQVAGGNYGYTF

d_call: TRBD2
clone_size: NA
j_call: TRBJ2-7
v_call: TRBV6-5
cdr3_nt: TGTGCCAGCAGTTACGGTCGAGCGGGGTCTAACGAGCAGTACTTC
cdr3_aa: CASSYGRAGSNEQYF

d_call: TRBD2
clone_size: NA
j_call: TRBJ2-1
v_call: TRBV5-4
cdr3_nt: TGTGCCAGCAGCTATACTAGCGGGAGGGCCAATGAGCAGTTCTTC
cdr3_aa: CASSYTSGRANEQFF

d_call: TRBD1
clone_size: many
j_call: TRBJ2-7
v_call: TRBV11-2
cdr3_nt: TGTGCCAGCAGCTGGGACAGGAACGAGCAGTACTTC
cdr3_aa: CASSWDRNEQYF

d_call: NA
clone_size: NA
j_call: TRBJ1-1
v_call: TRBV5-5
cdr3_nt: TGTGCCAGCAGCTTGGCCGTGGGGGCGTCATATCTGAACACTGAAGCTTTCTTT
cdr3_aa: CASSLAVGASYLNTEAFF

d_call: NA
clone_size: few
j_call: TRBJ2-2
v_call: TRBV10-3
cdr3_nt: TGTGCCATCAGTGAGAAGGGCACCGGGGAGCTGTTTTTT
cdr3_aa: CAISEKGTGELFF

d_call: TRBD1
clone_size: few
j_call: TRBJ2-7
v_call: TRBV19
cdr3_nt: TGTGCCAGTAGTATCGCCCCGACAGGGGAGACCTACGAGCAGTACTTC
cdr3_aa: CASSIAPTGETYEQYF

d_call: NA
clone_size: few
j_call: TRBJ2-1
v_call: TRBV19
cdr3_nt: TGTGCCAGTAGTGTCTACAACAATGAGCAGTTCTTC
cdr3_aa: CASSVYNNEQFF

d_call: NA
clone_size: few
j_call: TRBJ2-5
v_call: TRBV29-1
cdr3_nt: TGCAGCACCCAGAACGAGGCCGTGTACCAAGAGACCCAGTACTTC
cdr3_aa: CSTQNEAVYQETQYF

d_call: NA
clone_size: few
j_call: TRBJ1-5
v_call: TRBV6-1
cdr3_nt: TGTGCCAGCAGTCCAGGGGTTCAGCCCCAGCATTTT
cdr3_aa: CASSPGVQPQHF

d_call: NA
clone_size: NA
j_call: TRBJ2-7
v_call: TRBV28
cdr3_nt: TGTGCCAGCAGTTTAACCCCGGGGGAGCAGTACTTC
cdr3_aa: CASSLTPGEQYF